This TCR beta chain was obtained from a study of T cell repertoires in cytomegalovirus infection. Study-level findings and limits: Dominating the ex vivo response were TCR beta clonotypes that were CMV-specific and HLA-C-restricted.

The CDR3 covers 15 residues. V was pared by 1 base and J by 5 bases, with 12 bases between. Per germline, CDR1 MNHNS and CDR2 SASEGT. A remark on this clonotype: Its antigen is as yet unknown.

TCRdb re-analysed the reads in MiXCR, keeping a single row per CDR3 protein. This sample has 650,000 to 850,000 distinct CDR3 sequences, with about 28% found just once. The material was cultured CD8+ T cells from PBMCs, obtained from culture after CMV antigen stimulation. The sequence was collected from a human donor in good health (CMV status not recorded). Some clones in this sample may be carry-over from other donors' samples. The J gene is TRBJ2-1, the V gene TRBV6-1, with D possibly matching TRBD1 (7 bases). The CDR3 here is CASSEGQGGHNEQFF. CDR3 DNA sequence: TGTGCCAGCAGTGAAGGCCAGGGGGGTCACAATGAGCAGTTCTTC.